These 15 T cell receptor beta chains came from one sample sequenced in a study of T cell responses to AZD1222 COVID-19 vaccine (dated by TCRdb to 2020 to 2022). The sample's time point label, decoded: baseline before first vaccination. Library construction relied on the immunoSEQ multiplex PCR assay. The table comes from immuneACCESS by way of TCRdb, which keeps in-frame sequences with V and J called. Part of the clones is missing from these tables; in studies checked, under half for an unresolved V gene and the rest for unknown reasons. The sample table lists 150,000 to 200,000 clones, roughly 92% of them with a count of one. In total, the top ten clones hold about 10% of the sample. The sequencing used peripheral blood, collected on day 0 of AZD1222 vaccination. Receptors originate from an adult in good health.

The V and J genes are TRBV11-1 and TRBJ2-1; a possible D gene is TRBD2 (6 bases). The V end was cut by 2 bases, the J end by 5 bases, with 10 bases between. The CDR3 totals 14 residues. Germline CDR1 and CDR2: SGHAT and FQDESV (reference sequence). The CDR3 nucleotides read TGTGCCAGCAGCTTATCCTGGAGGGACAATGAGCAGTTCTTC. This sequence encodes CASSLSWRDNEQFF.

The chain combines TRBV19 with TRBJ2-1; D may be TRBD2 (5 bases). CDR1 is LNHDA and CDR2 is SQIVND in the germline V gene (reference sequence). Trimming removed 6 bases from V and 10 bases from J, with 16 bases in between. The CDR3 extends over 13 amino acids. CDR3 in amino acids: CASSRGLGREQFF. The CDR3 DNA sequence: TGTGCCAGTAGCCGCGGACTCGGACGGGAGCAGTTCTTC.

This chain joins TRBV10-3 and TRBJ1-5; D is possibly TRBD1 (6 bases). The V end lost 3 bases, the J end lost 4 bases, and 10 bases lay between the germline ends. The CDR3 is made up of 14 amino acids. The V gene's germline CDR1 is ENHRY and CDR2 SYGVKD. CDR3 sequence: CAISDIQGNQPQHF. CDR3 nucleotide sequence: TGTGCCATCAGTGATATACAGGGTAATCAGCCCCAGCATTTT.

The chain combines TRBV6-1 with TRBJ1-5, with D uncertain. V shed 3 bases and J shed 2 bases, with 8 bases lying between them. From germline, CDR1 is MNHNS and CDR2 SASEGT. CDR3 size: 14 residues. The CDR3 region is CASSEGFGNQPQHF. The CDR3 DNA reads TGTGCCAGCAGTGAGGGTTTCGGCAATCAGCCCCAGCATTTT.

The chain is built from TRBV4-1 and TRBJ2-4; 11 nucleotides agree with TRBD2. V trimming: 2 bases; J trimming: 7 bases; junction bases outside the gene matches: 10. This CDR3 is 17 amino acids long. CDR1 MGHRA and CDR2 YSYEKL come from the germline V gene. The CDR3 coding sequence is TGCGCCAGCAGCCAACAGTATAGCGGGAGGGCTGGGAACATTCAGTACTTC. Protein sequence: CASSQQYSGRAGNIQYF.

The chain carries TRBV7-2 and TRBJ2-1, with 8 bases that match TRBD2. Germline V CDR1 and CDR2: SGHTA, FQGNSA. The CDR3 covers 16 residues. J was trimmed by 4 bases and V by 0 bases; bases with no gene match: 5. Here the CDR3 reads CASSLAPPGGYNEQFF. The DNA of the CDR3 is TGTGCCAGCAGCTTAGCGCCTCCGGGGGGGTACAATGAGCAGTTCTTC.

The rearrangement links TRBV15 to TRBJ1-5; D gene unclear. V dropped 0 bases and J dropped 0 bases, with 9 bases sitting between them. This CDR3 has 16 amino acids. Germline assignment: CDR1 LNHNV and CDR2 YYDKDF (reference sequence). The CDR3 DNA follows: TGTGCCACCAGCAGAGATAGGCTCACTAGCAATCAGCCCCAGCATTTT. Translation: CATSRDRLTSNQPQHF.

The chain employs TRBV18 and TRBJ1-2; 11 bases fit TRBD1. Germline CDR1 is KGHSH and CDR2 is LQKENI. This CDR3 region has 16 residues. Unmatched junction bases numbered 3, after V lost 0 bases and J lost 3 bases. CDR3 amino acids: CASSPPGTGGDYGYTF. CDR3 bases: TGTGCCAGCTCACCACCCGGGACAGGGGGGGACTATGGCTACACCTTC.

The chain has TRBV7-2 and TRBJ2-1; D may be TRBD1 (6 bases). Germline-derived CDR1 and CDR2 are SGHTA and FQGNSA. Trimming took 3 bases from V and 7 from J, leaving 13 bases between them. The CDR3 is made up of 14 amino acids. The CDR3 DNA reads as TGTGCCAGCAGCTTGAGGTGGGGGCGGAATGAGCAGTTCTTC. This encodes CASSLRWGRNEQFF.

This rearrangement joins TRBV27 to TRBJ1-1, with 7 bases aligning to TRBD1. This CDR3 is built from 14 residues. Germline CDR1 reads MNHEY; CDR2 reads SMNVEV (reference sequence). The junction had 12 bases not matched to a gene; V was cut back by 10 bases and J by 4 bases. The CDR3 spells CATKEGAGGTEAFF. In DNA, the CDR3 is TGTGCCACCAAGGAGGGGGCCGGGGGCACTGAAGCTTTCTTT.

This clone was seen a single time. This chain links TRBV4-1 with TRBJ1-2; D perhaps matches TRBD1 (5 bases). V was clipped by 1 base and J by 2 bases, with 11 bases between them. The CDR3 sequence is 15 residues long. CDR1 and CDR2 (germline): MGHRA, YSYEKL. CDR3 DNA: TGCGCCAGCAGCCAAGTACGGGGGACGAACTATGGCTACACCTTC. Protein sequence: CASSQVRGTNYGYTF.

This clone was seen once. The chain uses TRBV3-1 (or the pseudogene TRBV3-2) and TRBJ1-5; 9 bases match TRBD1. Per germline, CDR1 LGHDT and CDR2 YNNKEL (reference sequence). This CDR3 contains 16 residues. With 4 bases clipped from V and 2 bases from J, the junction kept 6 bases outside the gene matches. CDR3 region: CASSLQGARGNQPQHF. For the CDR3, the DNA is TGTGCCAGCAGCCTACAGGGGGCAAGGGGCAATCAGCCCCAGCATTTT.

The V and J genes are TRBV28 and TRBJ1-5; D unresolved. The CDR3 has 12 amino acids. Germline V gene lookup returns CDR1 MDHEN and CDR2 SYDVKM. Trimming left V 3 bases short and J 10 bases short, with 10 bases between. As DNA, the CDR3 is TGTGCCAGCAGTTTCGGGCCAACTCCCCAGCATTTT. It is translated as CASSFGPTPQHF.

As concerns this clone: Other DNA sequences from this sample encode an identical CDR3 as well. The V call is TRBV6-5, the J call TRBJ1-1; D gene uncertain. Germline CDR1 is MNHEY and CDR2 is SVGAGI. There are 13 residues in the CDR3. V was clipped by 11 bases and J by 2 bases, with 15 bases between them. CDR3 region: CASNERLNTEAFF. The CDR3 nucleotides are TGTGCCTCAAATGAGCGACTAAACACTGAAGCTTTCTTT.

This sequence joins TRBV27 and TRBJ1-1; possible D gene TRBD1, 5 bases. Trimming cost V 8 bases and J 0 bases, with 13 bases left between them. Germline V gene lookup returns CDR1 MNHEY and CDR2 SMNVEV (reference sequence). This CDR3 has 14 amino acids. The CDR3 bases are TGTGCCAGCTATCGGGGACGGGTGAACACTGAAGCTTTCTTT. Translated, it gives CASYRGRVNTEAFF.